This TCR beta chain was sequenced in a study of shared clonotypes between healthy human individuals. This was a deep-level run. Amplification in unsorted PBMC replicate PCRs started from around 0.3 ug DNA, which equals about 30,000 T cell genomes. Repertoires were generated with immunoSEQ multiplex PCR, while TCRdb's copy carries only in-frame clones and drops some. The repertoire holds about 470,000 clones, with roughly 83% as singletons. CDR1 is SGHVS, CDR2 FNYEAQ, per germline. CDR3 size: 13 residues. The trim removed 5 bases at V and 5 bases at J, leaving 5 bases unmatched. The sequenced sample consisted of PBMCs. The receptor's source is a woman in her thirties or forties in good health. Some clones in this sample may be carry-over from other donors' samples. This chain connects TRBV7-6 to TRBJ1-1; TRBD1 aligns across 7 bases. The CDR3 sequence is CASSQDRVTEAFF. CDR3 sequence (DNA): TGTGCCAGCAGCCAAGACAGGGTTACTGAAGCTTTCTTT.